Shown below are 22 T cell receptor beta chains from a single sample sequenced in a study of shared clonotypes between healthy human individuals. Sequencing was performed with immunoSEQ multiplex PCR; in TCRdb, only in-frame clones are kept and a portion is missing. The top ten hold around 0.38% of the sample, which has a few million clones, roughly 90% seen once. Sample: naive CD4+ T cells from PBMCs. Subset here: CD45RA+ positively selected. All receptors come from a man aged 18 to 30 in good health. Some clones in this sample may be carry-over from other donors' samples.

This chain uses TRBV15 with TRBJ2-5, with D hard to call. This CDR3 is 14 amino acids long. Germline V gene sequence: CDR1 LNHNV, CDR2 YYDKDF (reference sequence). The V end lost 1 base, the J end lost 2 bases, and 8 bases lay between the germline ends. In nucleotides, the CDR3 is TGTGCCACCAGCAGAGCCGGCAGACAAGAGACCCAGTACTTC. Residues: CATSRAGRQETQYF.

The J gene is TRBJ2-7, the V gene TRBV27; no definite D call. V was trimmed by 3 bases and J by 7 bases, leaving 19 bases between them. The CDR3 covers 15 residues. CDR1 is MNHEY, CDR2 SMNVEV, per germline (reference sequence). The CDR3 region has the DNA TGTGCCAGCAGTTTCGGGCAGGTGGGGTTGAGGGAGCAGTACTTC. This gives the protein CASSFGQVGLREQYF.

The chain joins TRBV5-1 to TRBJ2-2; maybe TRBD1 (5 bases). Germline assignment: CDR1 SGHRS and CDR2 YFSETQ. The V and J ends lost 8 bases and 3 bases respectively, with 8 bases between them. The length of the CDR3 is 12 residues. CDR3 sequence reads: CASSRDTGELFF. The DNA for the CDR3 is TGCGCCAGTAGCAGGGACACCGGGGAGCTGTTTTTT.

The chain uses TRBV30 and TRBJ2-5; 11 bases align to TRBD2. The CDR3 has 15 amino acids. Germline V CDR1 and CDR2: GTSNPN, SVGIG (reference sequence). V gave up 0 bases and J gave up 5 bases; unmatched junction bases: 5. The CDR3 loop is CAWSVGLAVGETQYF. The CDR3 region has the DNA TGTGCCTGGAGTGTGGGACTAGCGGTGGGGGAGACCCAGTACTTC.

This clone has just a few counts. This CDR3 is also generated by other DNA sequences in the sample. J is TRBJ2-7 and V is TRBV2; a possible D gene is TRBD1 (6 bases). Deletions cut 6 bases from V and 0 bases from J, with 6 bases between. The CDR3 is 12 residues long. The germline CDR1 and CDR2 sequences are SNHLY and FYNNEI. CDR3 DNA: TGTGCCAGCAGACAGGGCTCCTACGAGCAGTACTTC. This translates into CASRQGSYEQYF.

The chain couples TRBV27 to TRBJ2-3; the match to TRBD2 covers 7 bases. The CDR3 sequence is 15 residues long. Germline V gene data show CDR1 as MNHEY and CDR2 as SMNVEV (reference sequence). V was pared by 6 bases and J by 2 bases, with 8 bases of the junction left unmatched. In nucleotides, the CDR3 is TGTGCCAGCAGCTTAATGGGGGGGACCACAGATACGCAGTATTTT. This translates into CASSLMGGTTDTQYF.

This clone was counted once. This sequence joins TRBV5-1 and TRBJ2-3, with 7 bases aligning to TRBD1. Germline-derived CDR1 and CDR2 are SGHRS and YFSETQ. The CDR3 has 17 residues. V lost 0 bases and J lost 4; bases outside the gene matches: 11. The DNA for the CDR3 is TGCGCCAGCAGCTTGGCTGTTGAACAGGGGTACGCAGATACGCAGTATTTT. Translated, it gives CASSLAVEQGYADTQYF. Drawing the rest from reference TRBV5-1 and TRBJ2-3, the complete variable domain is KAGVTQTPRYLIKTRGQQVTLSCSPISGHRSVSWYQQTPGQGLQFLFEYFSETQRNKGNFPGRFSGRQFSNSRSEMNVSTLELGDSALYLCASSLAVEQGYADTQYFGPGTRLTVL.

The CDR3, as DNA: TGTGCCAGCAGGAAGGACGGCCAAGATGGCTACACCTTC. Its protein is CASRKDGQDGYTF. This chain connects TRBV6-6 to TRBJ1-2; D not certain. The CDR3 spans 13 residues. The germline V gene encodes CDR1 MNHNY and CDR2 SVGAGI (reference sequence). V lost 6 bases and J 6 bases, leaving 14 bases between the germline ends.

This clone came up once. The chain couples TRBV7-8 to TRBJ1-5; D might be TRBD1 (6 bases). CDR1 and CDR2 from the germline V gene are SGHVS and FQNEAQ. The length of the CDR3 is 18 residues. V shed 2 bases and J shed 1 base, with 18 bases lying between them. CDR3 in DNA: TGTGCCAGCAGCTTATATCGGGGGCCGTCCGCGAGCAATCAGCCCCAGCATTTT. It yields the protein CASSLYRGPSASNQPQHF.

This chain uses TRBV2 with TRBJ2-3, with D possibly matching TRBD1 (6 bases). Trimming cost V 6 bases and J 6 bases, with 7 bases left between them. CDR3 length: 11 residues. CDR1 is SNHLY, CDR2 FYNNEI, per germline. CDR3 bases: TGTGCCAGCAGGCAGGGGGATACGCAGTATTTT. It specifies CASRQGDTQYF.

On this clone: This sample includes further DNA sequences coding for the same CDR3. V usage is TRBV28 and J usage is TRBJ1-5, with D unresolved. The V gene lost 3 bases and the J gene lost 0 bases, with 9 bases spanning the gap. The CDR3 is 15 amino acids. Germline CDR1 MDHEN, CDR2 SYDVKM. For the CDR3, the DNA is TGTGCCAGCAGTTTTAGAGGGAATAGCAATCAGCCCCAGCATTTT. Protein: CASSFRGNSNQPQHF.

J is TRBJ2-7 and V is TRBV27, with D perhaps TRBD1 (6 bases). With 8 bases removed from V and 6 bases from J, the gap between germline ends came to 17 bases. This CDR3 comprises 13 residues. Germline V gives CDR1 MNHEY, CDR2 SMNVEV (reference sequence). This CDR3 is CASQFRGGTEQYF. CDR3 nucleotides: TGTGCCAGCCAGTTTAGAGGGGGAACCGAGCAGTACTTC.

This chain uses TRBV27 with TRBJ2-7; 12 nucleotides match TRBD2. The V gene's germline CDR1 is MNHEY and CDR2 SMNVEV (reference sequence). The CDR3 runs to 14 residues. V dropped 6 bases and J dropped 5; count of bases not matched to a gene: 5. The CDR3 coding sequence is TGTGCCAGCAGCTCGGCTAGCGGGAGGGACGAGCAGTACTTC. Translated: CASSSASGRDEQYF.

The rearrangement links TRBV5-4 to TRBJ1-1; D is unresolved. This CDR3 spans 15 amino acids. Germline CDR1 is SGHNT and CDR2 is YYREEE (reference sequence). Trimming left V 4 bases short and J 0 bases short, with 13 bases between. The CDR3 region has the DNA TGTGCCAGCAGCACCTTTCTGGCCCTGAACACTGAAGCTTTCTTT. Residues: CASSTFLALNTEAFF. The full variable domain, rest sourced from reference TRBV5-4 and TRBJ1-1, is ETGVTQSPTHLIKTRGQQVTLRCSSQSGHNTVSWYQQALGQGPQFIFQYYREEENGRGNFPPRFSGLQFPNYSSELNVNALELDDSALYLCASSTFLALNTEAFFGQGTRLTVV.

The chain uses TRBV6-6 and TRBJ2-7, with D perhaps assigned TRBD1 or TRBD2 (5 bases each). This CDR3 comprises 13 residues. The ends were cut back, 6 bases at V and 3 bases at J, with 12 bases in the middle. The germline V gene has CDR1 MNHNY and CDR2 SVGAGI (reference sequence). CDR3 protein: CASSQGTLYEQYF. The CDR3, as DNA: TGTGCCAGCAGCCAAGGGACCCTCTACGAGCAGTACTTC.

This chain joins TRBV2 and TRBJ1-1; D might be TRBD1 (5 bases). V gave up 7 bases and J gave up 5 bases, with 17 bases separating them. Germline CDR1 SNHLY, CDR2 FYNNEI. The CDR3 spans 14 residues. DNA of the CDR3: TGTGCCAGCACGAATGCGGCAGGGCGAACTGAAGCTTTCTTT. It is translated as CASTNAAGRTEAFF.

The rearrangement uses TRBV28 and TRBJ2-7; perhaps TRBD1 as D (5 bases). Germline-derived CDR1 and CDR2 are MDHEN and SYDVKM. CDR3 length: 14 amino acids. V was pared by 6 bases and J by 4 bases, with 16 bases between. This CDR3 is CASSQQFGAYEQYF. The DNA of the CDR3 is TGTGCCAGCAGCCAGCAGTTTGGGGCATACGAGCAGTACTTC.

This sequence joins TRBV5-1 and TRBJ2-5; maybe TRBD1 (6 bases). V was pared by 2 bases and J by 3 bases, with 17 bases between. Per the germline V gene, CDR1 is SGHRS and CDR2 is YFSETQ. The CDR3 extends over 16 amino acids. The chain's CDR3 is CASSFFGQNPEETQYF. CDR3 sequence (DNA): TGCGCCAGCAGCTTTTTCGGACAGAATCCCGAAGAGACCCAGTACTTC.

This clone was recorded once. This chain links TRBV7-2 with TRBJ2-7; 9 bases agree with TRBD2. The V gene end was trimmed by 0 bases and the J gene end by 4 bases; junction bases not matched to a gene: 10. The CDR3 sequence is 17 residues long. CDR1 and CDR2 (germline): SGHTA, FQGNSA. For the CDR3, the DNA is TGTGCCAGCAGCTTAGCGGGATATAGCGGGAGAGGGTACGAGCAGTACTTC. Amino acids: CASSLAGYSGRGYEQYF. Full variable domain (missing parts from reference TRBV7-2 and TRBJ2-7): GAGVSQSPSNKVTEKGKDVELRCDPISGHTALYWYRQSLGQGLEFLIYFQGNSAPDKSGLPSDRFSAERTGGSVSTLTIQRTQQEDSAVYLCASSLAGYSGRGYEQYFGPGTRLTVT.

This clone was observed a handful of times. The V gene is TRBV6-5, the J gene TRBJ1-5; D is perhaps TRBD1 (6 bases). The CDR3 totals 13 residues. V was clipped by 3 bases and J by 4 bases, with 7 bases between them. From germline, CDR1 is MNHEY and CDR2 SVGAGI. CDR3 nucleotide sequence: TGTGCCAGCAGTTATGGACAGAATCAGCCCCAGCATTTT. The encoded protein is CASSYGQNQPQHF.

The CDR3: CASSRPGTQETQYF. DNA for the CDR3: TGCGCCAGCAGTCGACCCGGGACTCAAGAGACCCAGTACTTC. This rearrangement joins TRBV5-1 to TRBJ2-5; D might be TRBD2 (6 bases). From germline, CDR1 is SGHRS and CDR2 YFSETQ. V lost 5 bases and J lost 2, with 13 bases in between. The length of the CDR3 is 14 residues.

This chain links TRBV5-1 with TRBJ2-5, with 7 positions matching TRBD1. The V gene's germline CDR1 is SGHRS and CDR2 YFSETQ. V gave up 4 bases and J gave up 5 bases; unmatched junction bases: 5. This CDR3 has 13 amino acids. CDR3 loop: CASSGTDRETQYF. The CDR3 coding sequence is TGCGCCAGCAGCGGGACAGATCGGGAGACCCAGTACTTC.